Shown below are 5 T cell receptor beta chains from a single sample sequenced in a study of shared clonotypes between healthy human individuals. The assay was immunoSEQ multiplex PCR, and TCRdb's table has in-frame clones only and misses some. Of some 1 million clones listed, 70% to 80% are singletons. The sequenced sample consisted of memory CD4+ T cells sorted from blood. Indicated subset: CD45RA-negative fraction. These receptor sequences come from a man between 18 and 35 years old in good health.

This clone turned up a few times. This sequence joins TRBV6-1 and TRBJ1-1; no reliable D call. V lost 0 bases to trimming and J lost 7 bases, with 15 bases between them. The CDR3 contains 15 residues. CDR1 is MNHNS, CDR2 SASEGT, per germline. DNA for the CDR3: TGTGCCAGCAGTGAAGCGTCCAGGTCCTACTTTGAAGCTTTCTTT. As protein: CASSEASRSYFEAFF.

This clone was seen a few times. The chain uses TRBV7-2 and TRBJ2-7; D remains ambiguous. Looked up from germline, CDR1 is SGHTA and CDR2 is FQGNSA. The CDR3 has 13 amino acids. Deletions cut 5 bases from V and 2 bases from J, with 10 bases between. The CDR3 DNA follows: TGTGCCAGCAGCCCCCAACCCCCCTACGAGCAGTACTTC. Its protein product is CASSPQPPYEQYF.

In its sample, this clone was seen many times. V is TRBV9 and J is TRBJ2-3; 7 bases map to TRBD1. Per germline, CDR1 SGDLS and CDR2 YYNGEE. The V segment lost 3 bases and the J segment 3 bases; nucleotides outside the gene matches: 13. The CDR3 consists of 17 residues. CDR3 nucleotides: TGTGCCAGCAGCGCCGAAACGACAGGGATTAGTACAGATACGCAGTATTTT. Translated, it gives CASSAETTGISTDTQYF.

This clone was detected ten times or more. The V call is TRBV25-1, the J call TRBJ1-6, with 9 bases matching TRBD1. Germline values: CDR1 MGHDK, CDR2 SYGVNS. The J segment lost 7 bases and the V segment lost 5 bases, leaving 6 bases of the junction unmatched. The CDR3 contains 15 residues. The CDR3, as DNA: TGTGCCAGCAGTCTATACAGGGGGCAGAATTCACCCCTCCACTTT. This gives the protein CASSLYRGQNSPLHF.

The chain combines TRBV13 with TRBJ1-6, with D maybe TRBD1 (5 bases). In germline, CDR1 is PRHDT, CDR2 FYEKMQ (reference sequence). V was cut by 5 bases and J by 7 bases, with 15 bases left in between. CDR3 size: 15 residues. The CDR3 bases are TGTGCCAGCAGCCCTTTTGGGGGGAGCAATTCACCCCTCCACTTT. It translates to CASSPFGGSNSPLHF. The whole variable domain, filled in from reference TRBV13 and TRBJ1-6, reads AAGVIQSPRHLIKEKRETATLKCYPIPRHDTVYWYQQGPGQDPQFLISFYEKMQSDKGSIPDRFSAQQFSDYHSELNMSSLELGDSALYFCASSPFGGSNSPLHFGNGTRLTVT.